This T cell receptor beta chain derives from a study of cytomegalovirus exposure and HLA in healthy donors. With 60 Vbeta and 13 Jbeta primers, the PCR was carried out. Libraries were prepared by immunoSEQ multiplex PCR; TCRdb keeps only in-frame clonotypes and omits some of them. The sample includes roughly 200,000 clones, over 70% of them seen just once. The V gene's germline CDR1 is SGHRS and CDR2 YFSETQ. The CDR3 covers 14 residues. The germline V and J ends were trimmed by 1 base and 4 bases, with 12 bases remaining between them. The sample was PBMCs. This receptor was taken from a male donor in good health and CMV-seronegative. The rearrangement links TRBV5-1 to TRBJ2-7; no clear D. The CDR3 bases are TGCGCCAGCAGCTTGATCCAGGCCGATTACGAGCAGTACTTC. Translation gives CASSLIQADYEQYF.